These 30 T cell receptor beta chains were sequenced from one sample in a study of T cell changes during pregnancy in multiple sclerosis. The repertoire was sequenced with immunoSEQ multiplex PCR; TCRdb's copy has only in-frame clones and lacks some. In the table there are approximately 74,000 clones, 85% to 95% of which are singletons. The sequences come from peripheral blood, collected before pregnancy. The receptor set was obtained from a female donor with multiple sclerosis, enrolled in a pregnancy study.

The chain combines TRBV5-1 with TRBJ1-3; no clear D. V lost 0 bases, J lost 5 bases, and 15 bases lay in between. The CDR3 is 16 residues long. The germline gives CDR1 SGHRS, CDR2 YFSETQ. The CDR3 loop is CASSLGSVRVRNTIYF. The CDR3 bases are TGCGCCAGCAGCTTGGGCTCAGTGCGGGTCCGAAACACCATATATTTT.

The chain has TRBV6-5 and TRBJ1-2, with no clear D. The V end was cut by 2 bases, the J end by 5 bases, with 15 bases between. CDR3 length equals 15 residues. Looked up from germline, CDR1 is MNHEY and CDR2 is SVGAGI. Written as DNA, the CDR3 is TGTGCCAGCAGTTACGGACTGGGCAGACTTTATGGCTACACCTTC. Amino acids: CASSYGLGRLYGYTF.

The V gene is TRBV28, the J gene TRBJ2-3; D is unresolved. The CDR3 spans 11 residues. Trimming removed 6 bases at V and 6 bases at J, with 7 bases between. Germline V gives CDR1 MDHEN, CDR2 SYDVKM. The CDR3 sequence is CASRREDTQYF. The CDR3 nucleotides are TGTGCCAGCAGACGAGAGGATACGCAGTATTTT. The full variable domain, with the rest looked up from reference TRBV28 and TRBJ2-3, is DVKVTQSSRYLVKRTGEKVFLECVQDMDHENMFWYRQDPGLGLRLIYFSYDVKMKEKGDIPEGYSVSREKKERFSLILESASTNQTSMYLCASRREDTQYFGPGTRLTVL.

V and J are TRBV14 and TRBJ2-7; D might be TRBD2 (7 bases). The length of the CDR3 is 19 residues. The V end was cut by 0 bases, the J end by 1 base, with 22 bases between. Per germline, CDR1 SGHDN and CDR2 FVKESK. The CDR3: CASSQEGGASTSESYEQYF. CDR3 coding DNA: TGTGCCAGCAGCCAAGAAGGGGGGGCAAGTACTAGCGAGTCCTACGAGCAGTACTTC.

This clone was counted between two and nine times. V usage is TRBV29-1 and J usage is TRBJ1-1; D is possibly TRBD1 (5 bases). Trimming shortened V by 7 bases and J by 5 bases, and 17 bases separated the two germline ends. Per germline, CDR1 SQVTM and CDR2 ANQGSEA. The CDR3 sequence is 13 residues long. The CDR3 DNA follows: TGCAGCGCTCACTTGGGGGGAGGAACTGAAGCTTTCTTT. It is translated as CSAHLGGGTEAFF.

This clone occurred once. The chain has TRBV11-3 and TRBJ2-1, with 7 nucleotides matching TRBD1. The CDR3 extends over 15 amino acids. The trim removed 5 bases at V and 3 bases at J, leaving 7 bases unmatched. Germline assignment: CDR1 SGHNT and CDR2 YENEEA. DNA of the CDR3: TGTGCCAGCAGCGTTACGGGACAGAGCTACAATGAGCAGTTCTTC. This sequence encodes CASSVTGQSYNEQFF.

This clone was recorded only once. The chain recombines TRBV19 with TRBJ2-1; a possible D gene is TRBD2 (5 bases). The V gene's germline CDR1 is LNHDA and CDR2 SQIVND (reference sequence). The germline V and J ends were trimmed by 5 bases and 5 bases, with 16 bases remaining between them. CDR3 size: 15 residues. CDR3 sequence reads: CASSVTTYGDNEQFF. The CDR3 region has the DNA TGTGCCAGTAGTGTGACTACCTACGGGGACAATGAGCAGTTCTTC.

Only a few counts were recorded for this clone. The rearrangement links TRBV5-1 to TRBJ2-7; 7 bases line up with TRBD2. Germline V CDR1 and CDR2: SGHRS, YFSETQ. There are 18 residues in the CDR3. Trimming at V came to 3 bases and at J to 0 bases, leaving 15 bases not matched to a gene. The CDR3 DNA reads TGCGCCAGCAGCTCGCTAGCGAGCGGGGTCCCCAGCTCCTACGAGCAGTACTTC. It codes for CASSSLASGVPSSYEQYF.

The rearrangement uses TRBV18 and TRBJ1-1; perhaps TRBD1 as D (5 bases). Germline V lookup: CDR1 KGHSH, CDR2 LQKENI. The CDR3 is 16 amino acids. V lost 2 bases, J lost 0 bases, and 13 bases lay in between. The CDR3 DNA sequence: TGTGCCAGCTCACCATGGGAGGGGCGTCTGAACACTGAAGCTTTCTTT. Translating it yields CASSPWEGRLNTEAFF.

The genes are TRBV19 and TRBJ2-3; perhaps TRBD2 as D (6 bases). The germline CDR1 and CDR2 sequences are LNHDA and SQIVND (reference sequence). V was cut by 6 bases and J by 2 bases, with 15 bases left in between. The length of the CDR3 is 15 residues. This chain's CDR3 is CASRRGRGITDTQYF. For the CDR3, the DNA is TGTGCCAGTAGGCGCGGGCGGGGAATCACAGATACGCAGTATTTT.

This rearrangement joins TRBV7-2 to TRBJ2-7; D remains ambiguous. Deletions cut 0 bases from V and 2 bases from J, with 8 bases between. The CDR3 is 14 residues long. Germline assignment: CDR1 SGHTA and CDR2 FQGNSA. In DNA form, the CDR3 reads TGTGCCAGCAGCTTAGCGGGCTCTACCTACGAGCAGTACTTC. As protein: CASSLAGSTYEQYF.

The sample holds one count of this clone. The CDR3 region has the DNA TGTGCCAGCAGGGCAGGGGTAAAGGGCAATCAGCCCCAGCATTTT. Protein: CASRAGVKGNQPQHF. The gene calls are TRBV5-8 and TRBJ1-5; tentatively, D is TRBD1 (6 bases). V lost 5 bases, J lost 2 bases, and 14 bases lay in between. This CDR3 contains 15 residues. CDR1 and CDR2 (germline): SGHTS, YDEGEE.

This chain connects TRBV19 to TRBJ1-5; perhaps TRBD1 as D (5 bases). The length of the CDR3 is 23 residues. Germline assignment: CDR1 LNHDA and CDR2 SQIVND (reference sequence). V lost 3 bases to trimming and J lost 3 bases, with 36 bases between them. The CDR3 region is CASSIRVLQRGYSNPRVNQPQHF. The CDR3 DNA follows: TGTGCCAGTAGTATCCGAGTTCTACAGCGGGGGTATAGCAATCCGCGTGTCAATCAGCCCCAGCATTTT.

The rearrangement joins TRBV7-9 to TRBJ2-7; TRBD1 matches at 7 bases. The J segment lost 2 bases and the V segment lost 4 bases, leaving 8 bases of the junction unmatched. Germline CDR1 reads SEHNR; CDR2 reads FQNEAQ (reference sequence). The CDR3 extends over 15 amino acids. The DNA of the CDR3 is TGTGCCAGCAGCTCGGCAGGGGGTTTCACCTACGAGCAGTACTTC. Translated: CASSSAGGFTYEQYF.

The rearrangement uses TRBV2 and TRBJ2-7; 7 nucleotides line up with TRBD2. CDR3 length: 13 residues. Germline-derived CDR1 and CDR2 are SNHLY and FYNNEI. V lost 9 bases and J lost 3; bases outside the gene matches: 8. The chain's CDR3 is CASESGVNYEQYF. For the CDR3, the DNA is TGTGCCAGTGAGAGCGGGGTAAACTACGAGCAGTACTTC. Full variable domain (outside the CDR3, taken from reference TRBV2 and TRBJ2-7): EPEVTQTPSHQVTQMGQEVILRCVPISNHLYFYWYRQILGQKVEFLVSFYNNEISEKSEIFDDQFSVERPDGSNFTLKIRSTKLEDSAMYFCASESGVNYEQYFGPGTRLTVT.

The chain joins TRBV18 to TRBJ1-5; D remains unclear. CDR1 and CDR2 (germline): KGHSH, LQKENI. V gave up 4 bases and J gave up 3 bases, with 7 bases separating them. The CDR3 consists of 13 residues. The CDR3 nucleotides read TGTGCCAGCTCACTACAGCTCAATCAGCCCCAGCATTTT. Its protein product is CASSLQLNQPQHF.

J is TRBJ2-1 and V is TRBV7-3; D unresolved. Per the germline V gene, CDR1 is SGHTA and CDR2 is FQGTGA. The CDR3 extends over 15 amino acids. V lost 2 bases and J lost 5, with 13 bases in between. CDR3 in amino acids: CASSLLAGWDNEQFF. CDR3 DNA: TGTGCCAGCAGCTTACTTGCCGGGTGGGACAATGAGCAGTTCTTC.

This clone was counted a single time. The rearrangement links TRBV4-2 to TRBJ1-4; no clear D. The CDR3 runs 16 residues. V lost 5 bases and J 3 bases, leaving 16 bases between the germline ends. The germline V gene has CDR1 LGHNA and CDR2 YNFKEQ. The CDR3 loop is CASSGRYGIANEKLFF. CDR3 coding DNA: TGTGCCAGCAGCGGAAGATACGGGATAGCTAATGAAAAACTGTTTTTT.

V and J are TRBV6-1 and TRBJ2-1, with 7 nucleotides matching TRBD2. The CDR3 is made up of 15 amino acids. The J segment lost 9 bases and the V segment lost 4 bases, leaving 12 bases of the junction unmatched. Looked up from germline, CDR1 is MNHNS and CDR2 is SASEGT. The chain's CDR3 is CASSAGDYGLGEQFF. The DNA of the CDR3 is TGTGCCAGCAGTGCGGGGGACTACGGTCTCGGTGAGCAGTTCTTC.

The DNA of the CDR3 is TGTGCCACCAGGAGAGGGACAGGGAACACTGAAGCTTTCTTT. This codes for CATRRGTGNTEAFF. The chain couples TRBV19 to TRBJ1-1, with 8 nucleotides matching TRBD1. With 10 bases clipped from V and 1 base from J, the junction kept 8 bases outside the gene matches. Germline V lookup: CDR1 LNHDA, CDR2 SQIVND (reference sequence). CDR3 size: 14 residues.

The chain recombines TRBV11-3 with TRBJ2-1, with 8 nucleotides matching TRBD2. V lost 9 bases and J lost 4; bases outside the gene matches: 8. Germline assignment: CDR1 SGHNT and CDR2 YENEEA. This CDR3 has 14 amino acids. CDR3 in amino acids: CASTGTSLYNEQFF. CDR3 DNA sequence: TGTGCCAGTACCGGGACTAGTTTATACAATGAGCAGTTCTTC.

This sequence joins TRBV30 and TRBJ2-1; D ambiguous. The CDR3 covers 12 residues. Germline CDR1 and CDR2: GTSNPN and SVGIG (reference sequence). V shed 0 bases and J shed 7 bases, with 7 bases lying between them. This CDR3 is CAWSVAGNEQFF. CDR3 bases: TGTGCCTGGAGTGTCGCCGGGAATGAGCAGTTCTTC.

CDR3 sequence reads: CASSYFGGDGYTF. For the CDR3, the DNA is TGTGCCAGCAGTTACTTTGGGGGCGATGGCTACACCTTC. J is TRBJ1-2 and V is TRBV7-3, with TRBD1 as a possible D gene (6 bases). Germline CDR1 SGHTA, CDR2 FQGTGA. CDR3 length: 13 amino acids. The V end was cut by 6 bases, the J end by 6 bases, with 14 bases between.

CDR3 sequence: CASSLGRGPTNTEAFF. CDR3 DNA: TGTGCCAGCAGCTTGGGCAGGGGGCCTACGAACACTGAAGCTTTCTTT. This sequence joins TRBV5-8 and TRBJ1-1, with TRBD1 matching 8 bases. This CDR3 comprises 16 residues. Germline CDR1 SGHTS, CDR2 YDEGEE. V gave up 0 bases and J gave up 1 base; unmatched junction bases: 5. The whole variable domain, filled in from reference TRBV5-8 and TRBJ1-1, reads EAGVTQSPTHLIKTRGQQATLRCSPISGHTSVYWYQQALGLGLQFLLWYDEGEERNRGNFPPRFSGRQFPNYSSELNVNALELEDSALYLCASSLGRGPTNTEAFFGQGTRLTVV.

The V and J genes are TRBV7-9 and TRBJ1-1; perhaps TRBD1 as D (5 bases). Germline CDR1 reads SEHNR; CDR2 reads FQNEAQ (reference sequence). V was shortened by 5 bases and J by 2 bases, with 15 bases between the two germline ends. The CDR3 loop spans 15 amino acids. CDR3 DNA sequence: TGTGCCAGCAGCCTACGGGGGGGAGTAAACACTGAAGCTTTCTTT. Its protein is CASSLRGGVNTEAFF.

The chain has TRBV25-1 and TRBJ2-1; D is possibly TRBD2 (6 bases). V gave up 6 bases and J gave up 5 bases, with 14 bases separating them. CDR1 and CDR2 from the germline V gene are MGHDK and SYGVNS. CDR3 length: 14 amino acids. CDR3 DNA: TGTGCCAGCAGCCTGAGACTAGACCACAATGAGCAGTTCTTC. Protein product: CASSLRLDHNEQFF.

The chain has TRBV27 and TRBJ1-1; a possible D gene is TRBD1 (5 bases). In germline, CDR1 is MNHEY, CDR2 SMNVEV (reference sequence). Trimming cost V 6 bases and J 1 base, with 9 bases left between them. CDR3 size: 13 residues. CDR3 protein: CASRIRGNTEAFF. The CDR3 coding sequence is TGTGCCAGCAGGATAAGGGGGAACACTGAAGCTTTCTTT.

The J gene is TRBJ2-1, the V gene TRBV5-4; maybe TRBD1 (6 bases). Trimming took off 4 bases at V and 2 bases at J, with 19 bases between the two ends. CDR3 length: 17 amino acids. Per the germline V gene, CDR1 is SGHNT and CDR2 is YYREEE (reference sequence). CDR3 coding DNA: TGTGCCAGCAGCCCAACTCCTAGGGGGAGCCCCTACAATGAGCAGTTCTTC. As protein: CASSPTPRGSPYNEQFF.

The genes are TRBV18 and TRBJ1-1; D unclear. Germline V gene data show CDR1 as KGHSH and CDR2 as LQKENI. The V end lost 3 bases, the J end lost 1 base, and 12 bases lay between the germline ends. The CDR3 is made up of 15 amino acids. The CDR3 protein is CASSPPDWGNTEAFF. DNA for the CDR3: TGTGCCAGCTCACCGCCGGACTGGGGGAACACTGAAGCTTTCTTT.

This clone appeared a single time. V and J are TRBV7-9 and TRBJ2-7; 11 bases are a match to TRBD2. The CDR3 extends over 14 amino acids. Losses at the gene ends were 5 bases for V and 2 bases for J; bases not matched to a gene: 2. Germline values: CDR1 SEHNR, CDR2 FQNEAQ (reference sequence). This chain's CDR3 is CASSATSGAYEQYF. CDR3 sequence (DNA): TGTGCCAGCAGCGCGACTAGCGGGGCCTACGAGCAGTACTTC.